The 26 T cell receptor beta chains given below trace back to one sample, sequenced in a study of shared clonotypes between healthy human individuals. TCRdb's copy holds only in-frame clones and misses some; the assay was immunoSEQ multiplex PCR. The repertoire has roughly 2.2 million clones, about nine tenths of them found once; the top ten carry 0.37%. Sequencing was performed on naive CD4+ T cells from PBMCs. Stated subset: CD45RA+ positively selected. These receptors came from a man younger than 35 in good health. Some clones in this sample may be carry-over from other donors' samples.

The chain is built from TRBV7-3 and TRBJ2-3; the D is unclear. Trimming took off 5 bases at V and 4 bases at J, with 19 bases between the two ends. Germline loops: CDR1 SGHTA, CDR2 FQGTGA. The CDR3 sequence is 16 residues long. This chain's CDR3 is CASSRSGPGRSDTQYF. The CDR3 region has the DNA TGTGCCAGCAGCAGATCCGGGCCAGGTCGTTCAGATACGCAGTATTTT. Filled out from reference TRBV7-3 and TRBJ2-3, the complete variable domain reads GAGVSQTPSNKVTEKGKYVELRCDPISGHTALYWYRQSLGQGPEFLIYFQGTGAADDSGLPNDRFFAVRPEGSVSTLKIQRTERGDSAVYLCASSRSGPGRSDTQYFGPGTRLTVL.

This rearrangement joins TRBV9 to TRBJ1-3; D gene ambiguous. V lost 4 bases, J lost 9 bases, and 11 bases lay in between. Germline CDR1 is SGDLS and CDR2 is YYNGEE. This CDR3 is built from 12 residues. The CDR3 nucleotides are TGTGCCAGCAGCAGTTCCACGGGCACCATATATTTT. Encoded protein: CASSSSTGTIYF. Supplemented by reference TRBV9 and TRBJ1-3, the full variable domain reads DSGVTQTPKHLITATGQRVTLRCSPRSGDLSVYWYQQSLDQGLQFLIQYYNGEERAKGNILERFSAQQFPDLHSELNLSSLELGDSALYFCASSSSTGTIYFGEGSWLTVV.

The rearrangement uses TRBV19 and TRBJ1-1; weak D call: TRBD1 (6 bases). The length of the CDR3 is 15 residues. CDR1 and CDR2 (germline): LNHDA, SQIVND (reference sequence). Trimming cost V 4 bases and J 4 bases, with 16 bases left between them. CDR3 amino acids: CASSTFGGGSTEAFF. CDR3 coding DNA: TGTGCCAGTAGTACATTCGGTGGGGGCAGCACTGAAGCTTTCTTT.

Regarding this clone: Other DNA sequences in this specimen translate into the identical CDR3. The rearrangement uses TRBV6-5 and TRBJ1-2; 8 bases agree with TRBD1. CDR1 and CDR2 (germline): MNHEY, SVGAGI. The CDR3 totals 14 residues. V gave up 5 bases and J gave up 0 bases; unmatched junction bases: 2. The CDR3 sequence: CASSRQGSNYGYTF. The DNA of the CDR3 is TGTGCCAGCAGTAGACAGGGGTCTAACTATGGCTACACCTTC.

The chain has TRBV6-5 and TRBJ1-1; unclear D gene. Germline CDR1 MNHEY, CDR2 SVGAGI. The ends were cut back, 4 bases at V and 3 bases at J, with 3 bases in the middle. The CDR3 contains 11 residues. CDR3 sequence: CASSSHTEAFF. Written as DNA, the CDR3 is TGTGCCAGCAGTTCACACACTGAAGCTTTCTTT.

This clone was picked up one time. This sequence joins TRBV5-1 and TRBJ2-3, with 11 bases fitting TRBD1. CDR1 and CDR2 from the germline V gene are SGHRS and YFSETQ. V was clipped by 7 bases and J by 3 bases; unmatched bases: 4. CDR3 length equals 14 residues. The CDR3 region is CASRDRGLTDTQYF. In DNA, the CDR3 is TGCGCCAGCCGGGACAGGGGGTTGACAGATACGCAGTATTTT.

The chain recombines TRBV28 with TRBJ1-1; 9 positions agree with TRBD1. J gave up 3 bases and V 8 bases, and 13 bases lay outside the gene matches. CDR1 is MDHEN and CDR2 is SYDVKM in the germline V gene. The CDR3 is 16 residues long. The CDR3 DNA is TGTGCCAGCGGCGGAGGGGGACAGGGTTTTTACACTGAAGCTTTCTTT. Its translation is CASGGGGQGFYTEAFF.

V is TRBV6-1 and J is TRBJ1-1; possibly TRBD1 for D (6 bases). Between the trimmed V and J ends, which lost 2 bases and 1 base, there was a span of 11 bases. Germline-derived CDR1 and CDR2 are MNHNS and SASEGT. There are 15 residues in the CDR3. The CDR3 nucleotides read TGTGCCAGCAGTGAAATTACAGGGTGGAACACTGAAGCTTTCTTT. It translates to CASSEITGWNTEAFF.

V usage is TRBV28 and J usage is TRBJ2-3; 10 nucleotides match TRBD2. Germline V gene lookup returns CDR1 MDHEN and CDR2 SYDVKM. There are 16 residues in the CDR3. Unmatched junction bases numbered 7, after V lost 1 base and J lost 6 bases. CDR3 nucleotides: TGTGCCAGCAGTTTATATCCTAGCGGGAGAGTGGATACGCAGTATTTT. Translating gives CASSLYPSGRVDTQYF.

This chain connects TRBV6-1 to TRBJ1-2; no clear D. Germline-derived CDR1 and CDR2 are MNHNS and SASEGT. V gave up 8 bases and J gave up 6 bases, with 10 bases separating them. The CDR3 loop spans 11 amino acids. The DNA for the CDR3 is TGTGCCAGCGGATTGAGGAATGGCTACACCTTC. Translating gives CASGLRNGYTF.

This clone showed up just once. V and J are TRBV2 and TRBJ2-1; D unclear. Per the germline V gene, CDR1 is SNHLY and CDR2 is FYNNEI. This CDR3 comprises 10 residues. Trimming left V 9 bases short and J 6 bases short, with 6 bases between. CDR3 sequence: CASRSNEQFF. In nucleotides, the CDR3 is TGTGCCAGTCGGAGCAATGAGCAGTTCTTC.

The chain carries TRBV7-2 and TRBJ2-4; the D gene is possibly TRBD1 (6 bases). The V gene lost 4 bases and the J gene lost 10 bases, with 11 bases spanning the gap. The length of the CDR3 is 12 residues. Germline CDR1 SGHTA, CDR2 FQGNSA. As DNA, the CDR3 is TGTGCCAGCAGCTACAGGGAACAGATTCAGTACTTC. It is translated as CASSYREQIQYF.

The CDR3 DNA reads as TGTGCCAGCAGCCTTAGACTGGGACGAGGTGAAAAACTGTTTTTT. Amino acids: CASSLRLGRGEKLFF. V usage is TRBV11-3 and J usage is TRBJ1-4, with a tentative D call TRBD1 (5 bases). V shed 5 bases and J shed 7 bases, with 17 bases lying between them. The germline V gene has CDR1 SGHNT and CDR2 YENEEA. The CDR3 is 15 amino acids.

This sequence joins TRBV25-1 and TRBJ1-4, with D possibly TRBD1 on 6 matching bases. V was cut by 2 bases and J by 10 bases, with 20 bases left in between. The germline V gene has CDR1 MGHDK and CDR2 SYGVNS. The CDR3 covers 16 residues. DNA of the CDR3: TGTGCCAGCAGTGAAGGGGGCTGGTACCCTCTCGGAAAACTGTTTTTT. This codes for CASSEGGWYPLGKLFF.

This chain connects TRBV7-9 to TRBJ2-2; 11 nucleotides align to TRBD2. This CDR3 is 18 amino acids long. With V trimmed by 5 bases and J by 3 bases, 11 bases remained unmatched. Germline CDR1 and CDR2: SEHNR and FQNEAQ (reference sequence). CDR3 region: CASSRMTSGITDTGELFF. The CDR3 DNA reads TGTGCCAGCAGCCGAATGACTAGCGGGATCACTGACACCGGGGAGCTGTTTTTT.

This rearrangement joins TRBV4-3 to TRBJ2-2; no reliable D call. The ends were cut back, 2 bases at V and 4 bases at J, with 11 bases in the middle. Germline V gene data show CDR1 as LGHNA and CDR2 as YSLEER. The CDR3 extends over 15 amino acids. Written as DNA, the CDR3 is TGCGCCAGCAGCCAATACGGCGTAACCACCGGGGAGCTGTTTTTT. This codes for CASSQYGVTTGELFF.

The gene calls are TRBV28 and TRBJ2-6; D remains ambiguous. This CDR3 region has 16 residues. V was clipped by 11 bases and J by 0 bases, with 17 bases between them. Looked up from germline, CDR1 is MDHEN and CDR2 is SYDVKM. CDR3 nucleotide sequence: TGTGCCGCCGCCCTCCCGGCTCCCTCTGGGGCCAACGTCCTGACTTTC. Its translation is CAAALPAPSGANVLTF.

The chain joins TRBV7-2 to TRBJ2-6; D unclear. This CDR3 comprises 15 residues. The germline gives CDR1 SGHTA, CDR2 FQGNSA. The germline V and J ends were trimmed by 3 bases and 2 bases, with 8 bases remaining between them. In nucleotides, the CDR3 is TGTGCCAGCAGCTTGGCCACTCCTGGGGCCAACGTCCTGACTTTC. It is translated as CASSLATPGANVLTF.

This clone was counted a few times. The chain recombines TRBV9 with TRBJ1-5; D is possibly TRBD1 (6 bases). This CDR3 has 14 residues. V was pared by 4 bases and J by 9 bases, with 17 bases between. Germline V CDR1 and CDR2: SGDLS, YYNGEE. The CDR3 is CASSPSGTTRPQHF. The CDR3 DNA sequence: TGTGCCAGCAGCCCCTCCGGGACAACTCGGCCCCAGCATTTT.

V is TRBV6-1 and J is TRBJ2-1; D remains unclear. This CDR3 contains 14 residues. V lost 8 bases to trimming and J lost 5 bases, with 16 bases between them. Germline lookup yields CDR1 MNHNS and CDR2 SASEGT. CDR3: CASGFMASNNEQFF. As DNA, the CDR3 is TGTGCCAGCGGCTTTATGGCATCTAACAATGAGCAGTTCTTC.

The rearrangement links TRBV10-3 to TRBJ1-5, with 9 positions matching TRBD1. Germline V CDR1 and CDR2: ENHRY, SYGVKD. The ends lost 6 bases at V and 2 bases at J; junction bases unmatched: 2. CDR3 length: 14 amino acids. The CDR3 loop reads CAISRQGGNQPQHF. The CDR3 DNA reads as TGTGCCATCAGCCGACAGGGGGGCAATCAGCCCCAGCATTTT.

J is TRBJ2-7 and V is TRBV5-1, with TRBD2 identical over 7 bases. Germline CDR1 SGHRS, CDR2 YFSETQ. The V segment lost 4 bases and the J segment 2 bases; nucleotides outside the gene matches: 6. The CDR3 is 14 amino acids. CDR3 amino acids: CASSTGTTAYEQYF. The CDR3 DNA sequence: TGCGCCAGCAGCACCGGGACTACCGCCTACGAGCAGTACTTC.

The chain uses TRBV5-1 and TRBJ2-1; D could derive from TRBD1 or TRBD2 (5 bases each). Germline CDR1 SGHRS, CDR2 YFSETQ. Trimming took 9 bases from V and 6 from J, leaving 19 bases between them. This CDR3 is built from 14 residues. CDR3 coding DNA: TGCGCCACCTCTTTGGGGGAGAGATTCAATGAGCAGTTCTTC. It translates to CATSLGERFNEQFF.

The rearrangement links TRBV18 to TRBJ1-1; D unclear. CDR1 and CDR2 (germline): KGHSH, LQKENI. V shed 4 bases and J shed 1 base, with 7 bases lying between them. The CDR3 has 13 amino acids. The CDR3 spells CASSQDPNTEAFF. CDR3 coding DNA: TGTGCCAGCTCACAGGACCCGAACACTGAAGCTTTCTTT. Combining the CDR3 with reference TRBV18 and TRBJ1-1 gives the whole variable domain NAGVMQNPRHLVRRRGQEARLRCSPMKGHSHVYWYRQLPEEGLKFMVYLQKENIIDESGMPKERFSAEFPKEGPSILRIQQVVRGDSAAYFCASSQDPNTEAFFGQGTRLTVV.

Comments on this clone: At the DNA level, this CDR3 is encoded by other sequences in the same sample as well. The rearrangement uses TRBV28 and TRBJ1-1, with a possible D match to TRBD1 (5 bases). There are 13 residues in the CDR3. Germline V CDR1 and CDR2: MDHEN, SYDVKM. Trimming took 4 bases from V and 3 from J, leaving 9 bases between them. The CDR3 nucleotides are TGTGCCAGCAGTTCGCCGGGGGACACTGAAGCTTTCTTT. It translates to CASSSPGDTEAFF.

The rearrangement joins TRBV19 to TRBJ2-5; D call uncertain. The V gene's germline CDR1 is LNHDA and CDR2 SQIVND (reference sequence). The CDR3 loop spans 15 amino acids. V lost 4 bases and J lost 0, with 12 bases in between. CDR3 coding DNA: TGTGCCAGTAGTACTATTAACCGGGACCAAGAGACCCAGTACTTC. This translates into CASSTINRDQETQYF.